This is a list of T cell receptor beta chains from one sample in a study of blood T cell repertoires in COVID-19. Repertoires were generated with immunoSEQ multiplex PCR, while TCRdb's copy carries only in-frame clones and drops some. The table lists 200,000 to 300,000 clones, roughly 90% of them singletons, with 2.6% in the top ten. The sample comprised PBMCs or T cells enriched from blood (not recorded which). Receptors were obtained from a woman aged 25 to 39 with acute COVID-19. The CDR3 runs from the conserved cysteine through the conserved F or W. D genes are given only for firm matches. The size of a clone is reported for some rows only, either as once, few or many, or as a class for expanded clones.

v_gene	abundance	j_gene	d_gene	CDR3nt	CDR3aa
TRBV4-1	.	TRBJ2-7	TRBD2	TGCGCCAGCAGCCAGGAAACTAGCGGGGCGCTCGAGCAGTACTTC	CASSQETSGALEQYF
TRBV19	.	TRBJ1-5	.	TGTGCCAGTAGTATTAATTCGGGCAGAGGGAAATATAGCAATCAGCCCCAGCATTTT	CASSINSGRGKYSNQPQHF
TRBV4-1	.	TRBJ2-7	.	TGCGCCAGCAGCCAAGAGCGGACTTTTGCCTACGAGCAGTACTTC	CASSQERTFAYEQYF
TRBV10-1	.	TRBJ1-5	TRBD1	TGCGCCAGCTCAGACAGGGGTAATCAGCCCCAGCATTTT	CASSDRGNQPQHF
TRBV6-5	.	TRBJ1-5	.	TGTGCCAGCAGTTACTCGAGCGGCAGCAATCAGCCCCAGCATTTT	CASSYSSGSNQPQHF
TRBV12-5	.	TRBJ1-1	.	TGTGCTAGTGGTCAGTCTTTAGGTTTTATGGAGGGGAGAAAGAACACTGAAGCTTTCTTT	CASGQSLGFMEGRKNTEAFF
TRBV9	.	TRBJ2-2	.	TGTGCCAGCAACATCGGACAGGGAGGGGCCGGGGAGCTGTTTTTT	CASNIGQGGAGELFF
TRBV7-8	.	TRBJ2-1	.	TGTGCCAGCAGCCCCGGGGATGAGCAGTTCTTC	CASSPGDEQFF
TRBV2	few	TRBJ2-1	.	TGTGCCAGCAGTGTAAACTCGGTCGATGAGCAGTTCTTC	CASSVNSVDEQFF
TRBV11-2	.	TRBJ1-1	.	TGTGCCAGCAGCTTAGATAGGACACGTGAAGCTTTCTTT	CASSLDRTREAFF
TRBV15	.	TRBJ2-7	TRBD2	TGTGCCACCAGCAGAGCGGGGTTCGGGGGGGGCTACGAGCAGTACTTC	CATSRAGFGGGYEQYF
TRBV25-1	.	TRBJ2-7	.	TGTGCCAGCAGTGAATCAGGGGGGCCCTACGAGCAGTACTTC	CASSESGGPYEQYF
TRBV6-5	.	TRBJ1-1	.	TGTGCCAGCAGTTACAGCAGGCAGCGGGCAGCCTGGGAAGCTTTCTTT	CASSYSRQRAAWEAFF
TRBV11-2	.	TRBJ1-5	.	TGTGCCAGCAGCTTAGGAGGAGGGATTAATCAGCCCCAGCATTTT	CASSLGGGINQPQHF
TRBV4-1	.	TRBJ1-2	TRBD1	TGCGCCAGCAGCCAACAGGACAGGGGAGGCTACACCTTC	CASSQQDRGGYTF
TRBV6-6	.	TRBJ2-7	.	TGTGCCAGCCGGGAGAGGCCCTCGCGCGATTACGAGCAGTACTTC	CASRERPSRDYEQYF
TRBV19	.	TRBJ2-5	.	TGTGCCAGTAGCTTATCACGACAGGCCCAAGAGACCCAGTACTTC	CASSLSRQAQETQYF
TRBV5-5	.	TRBJ1-1	.	TGTGCCAGCAGGGCCTCCGGGAGCACTGAAGCTTTCTTT	CASRASGSTEAFF
TRBV9	.	TRBJ2-5	.	TGTGCCAGCAGCGTAGGTCTCAGGTCACAAGAGACCCAGTACTTC	CASSVGLRSQETQYF
TRBV7-2	.	TRBJ1-2	.	TGTGCCAGCAGCCCTTCCCCCGGACAGTTTACTAACTATGGCTACACCTTC	CASSPSPGQFTNYGYTF
TRBV7-9	.	TRBJ1-3	.	TGTGCCAGCAGCCCTCAGGGGTTCTCTGGAAACACCATATATTTT	CASSPQGFSGNTIYF
TRBV6-5	.	TRBJ1-5	.	TGTGCCAGCAGCCCACAGGGAGGGTATCAGCCCCAGCATTTT	CASSPQGGYQPQHF
TRBV18	.	TRBJ1-2	.	TGTGCCAGCTCACCGCAGGGAAGAAGAGCTAACTATGGCTACACCTTC	CASSPQGRRANYGYTF
TRBV29-1	.	TRBJ1-1	.	TGCAGCGTCTTGCAGGGTATCACTGAAGCTTTCTTT	CSVLQGITEAFF
TRBV10-2	.	TRBJ2-5	TRBD2	TGCGCCAGCAGACCTTTTAGCGGGGGGTATCAAGAGACCCAGTACTTC	CASRPFSGGYQETQYF
TRBV7-9	.	TRBJ1-6	TRBD1	TGTGCCAGCAGCCATAGGGGGACAGGGGAATCACCCCTCCACTTT	CASSHRGTGESPLHF
TRBV3-1/TRBV3-2	.	TRBJ2-1	TRBD1	TGTGCCAGCAGCTACAGGGGACGGGAGCAGTTCTTC	CASSYRGREQFF
TRBV6-1	.	TRBJ2-4	.	TGTGCCAGCAGTGAATCGGGGGAAATTGAGGACATTCAGTACTTC	CASSESGEIEDIQYF
TRBV18	few	TRBJ1-2	.	TGTGCCAGCTCACCGGAAGGGGCCTTCGATTATGGCTACACCTTC	CASSPEGAFDYGYTF
TRBV11-2	.	TRBJ1-5	TRBD1	TGTGCCAGCAGCTTAGCTACAGGGGCAGGGGGTCAGCCCCAGCATTTT	CASSLATGAGGQPQHF
TRBV6-2/TRBV6-3	.	TRBJ1-1	.	TGTGCCAGCAGTAACGAGGGGAACACTGAAGCTTTCTTT	CASSNEGNTEAFF
TRBV27	.	TRBJ2-6	.	TGTGCCAGCAGTCCAAGCCTGGGGGGTCTCCCTGGGGCCAACGTCCTGACTTTC	CASSPSLGGLPGANVLTF
TRBV18	.	TRBJ1-2	TRBD1	TGTGCCAGCTCACCGAGCCGGGACAGCCCCTATGGCTACACCTTC	CASSPSRDSPYGYTF
TRBV29-1	.	TRBJ1-2	TRBD1	TGCAGCGTTGAGGACAGGGTGGATGGCTACACCTTC	CSVEDRVDGYTF
TRBV6-5	.	TRBJ1-6	TRBD1	TGTGCCATCAAACAGGACAGGACAAATTCACCCCTCCACTTT	CAIKQDRTNSPLHF
TRBV5-1	.	TRBJ1-1	TRBD1	TGCGCCAGCAGCTTGAGTGGGACAGACAGGAACACTGAAGCTTTCTTT	CASSLSGTDRNTEAFF
TRBV29-1	.	TRBJ1-1	TRBD1	TGCAGCGTAAGATCCCCAGGGACAGGGGGCACTGAAGCTTTCTTT	CSVRSPGTGGTEAFF
TRBV5-4	.	TRBJ2-5	TRBD1	TGTGCCAGCAGCGTTGGGACAGGCCAAGAGACCCAGTACTTC	CASSVGTGQETQYF
TRBV19	.	TRBJ2-7	TRBD1	TGTGCCAGTAGGTTATCGGGACAGACCTACGAGCAGTACTTC	CASRLSGQTYEQYF
TRBV7-6	.	TRBJ1-5	.	TGTGCCAGCAGCTTAGCTCAGGGTGCGGATCAGCCCCAGCATTTT	CASSLAQGADQPQHF
TRBV25-1	.	TRBJ1-1	.	TGTGCCAGCAGTGAATTTGGGGGGGGCTCGGACACTGAAGCTTTCTTT	CASSEFGGGSDTEAFF
TRBV12-3/TRBV12-4	few	TRBJ1-2	TRBD1	TGTGCCAGCAGCAACCGGGACAGCTATGGCTACACCTTC	CASSNRDSYGYTF
TRBV11-2	.	TRBJ2-5	TRBD2	TGTGCCAGCAGCGTGGGGGGGGAGACCCAGTACTTC	CASSVGGETQYF
TRBV5-1	once	TRBJ2-7	.	TGCGCCAGCAGACGCGACACCAACTACGAGCAGTACTTC	CASRRDTNYEQYF
TRBV6-5	.	TRBJ2-5	.	TGTGCCAGCAGTTACTCGAGAGTGAAAGAGACCCAGTACTTC	CASSYSRVKETQYF
TRBV12-3/TRBV12-4	.	TRBJ2-4	TRBD1	TGTGCCAGCAGGCAGGGGGCCATTCAGTACTTC	CASRQGAIQYF
TRBV15	.	TRBJ2-2	TRBD2	TGTGCCACCAGCCACTGGGGGGGGAGGAACACCGGGGAGCTGTTTTTT	CATSHWGGRNTGELFF
TRBV10-2	.	TRBJ2-5	.	TGCGCCAGCAGTGAGTCAACAGTGCAAGAGACCCAGTACTTC	CASSESTVQETQYF
TRBV25-1	few	TRBJ1-2	TRBD1	TGTGCCAGCAGTGCACAGCCCGGGACAGGGCATGGCTACACCTTC	CASSAQPGTGHGYTF
TRBV5-5	.	TRBJ1-1	TRBD1	TGTGCCAGCAGCTCACACAAAGGGACAGGGGATCAAGCTTTCTTT	CASSSHKGTGDQAFF
TRBV7-9	.	TRBJ1-1	.	TGTGCCAGCAGCTTGTCAGCGGTTATCAGCACTGAAGCTTTCTTT	CASSLSAVISTEAFF
TRBV19	.	TRBJ1-6	.	TGTGCCAGTAGTTCTAGTTGGACATCCTATAATTCACCCCTCCACTTT	CASSSSWTSYNSPLHF
TRBV11-2	.	TRBJ1-3	.	TGTGCCAGCAGCTCAGCCGGGGAAGGGACTGGAAACACCATATATTTT	CASSSAGEGTGNTIYF
TRBV5-4	.	TRBJ2-7	.	TGTGCCAGCAGCTTGCGGGCAGGGATCAGCTCCTACGAGCAGTACTTC	CASSLRAGISSYEQYF
TRBV4-3	.	TRBJ1-5	.	TGCGCCAGCAGCCCGGGGGTGTATAGCAATCAGCCCCAGCATTTT	CASSPGVYSNQPQHF
TRBV4-2	.	TRBJ2-3	TRBD1	TGTGCCAGCAGCCAAGATCTAAGGACAGGGGGCTCAGATACGCAGTATTTT	CASSQDLRTGGSDTQYF
TRBV6-1	.	TRBJ1-2	.	TGTGCCAGCAGTGAAGCTGGGTTGTTAGCTTATGGCTACACCTTC	CASSEAGLLAYGYTF
TRBV3-1/TRBV3-2	.	TRBJ1-1	.	TGTGCCAGCAGCCAAGCCCCGGGGATGAACACTGAAGCTTTCTTT	CASSQAPGMNTEAFF
TRBV3-1/TRBV3-2	.	TRBJ2-1	TRBD2	TGTGCCAGCAGCCAAGATGCGGCTAGCGGGGGGGGTGAGCAGTTCTTC	CASSQDAASGGGEQFF